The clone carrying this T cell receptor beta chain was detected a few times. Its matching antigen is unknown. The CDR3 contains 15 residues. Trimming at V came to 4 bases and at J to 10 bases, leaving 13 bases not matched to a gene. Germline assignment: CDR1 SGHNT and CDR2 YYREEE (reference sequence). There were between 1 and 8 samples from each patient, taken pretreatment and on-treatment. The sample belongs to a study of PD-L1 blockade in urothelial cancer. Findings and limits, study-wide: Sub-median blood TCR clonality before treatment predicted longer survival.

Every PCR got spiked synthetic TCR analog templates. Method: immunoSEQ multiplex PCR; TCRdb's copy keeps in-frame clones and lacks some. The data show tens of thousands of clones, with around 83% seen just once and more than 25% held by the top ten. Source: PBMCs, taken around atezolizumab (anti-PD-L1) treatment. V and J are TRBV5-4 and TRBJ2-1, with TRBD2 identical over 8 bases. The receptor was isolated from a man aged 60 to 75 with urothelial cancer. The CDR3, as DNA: TGTGCCAGCAGCCCGGATGGCGGGAGGAGGTGGGAGCAGTTCTTC. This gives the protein CASSPDGGRRWEQFF.